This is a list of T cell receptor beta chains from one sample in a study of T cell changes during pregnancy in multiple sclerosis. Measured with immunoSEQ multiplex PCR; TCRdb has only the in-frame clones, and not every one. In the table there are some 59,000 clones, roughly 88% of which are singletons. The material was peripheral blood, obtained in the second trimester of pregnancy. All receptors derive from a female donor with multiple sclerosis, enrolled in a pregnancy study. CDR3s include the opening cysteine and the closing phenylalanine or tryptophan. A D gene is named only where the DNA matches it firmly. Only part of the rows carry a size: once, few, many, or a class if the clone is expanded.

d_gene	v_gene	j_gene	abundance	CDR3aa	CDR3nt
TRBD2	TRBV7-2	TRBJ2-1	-	CASSISGGPGEQFF	TGTGCCAGCAGCATAAGCGGGGGGCCGGGTGAGCAGTTCTTC
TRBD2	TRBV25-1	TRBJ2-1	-	CASSEFRSGGSYNEQFF	TGTGCCAGCAGTGAATTTCGTTCGGGGGGTTCCTACAATGAGCAGTTCTTC
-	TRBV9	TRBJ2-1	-	CASSVAPSTYNEQFF	TGTGCCAGCAGCGTAGCCCCTAGCACTTACAATGAGCAGTTCTTC
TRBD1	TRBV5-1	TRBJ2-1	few	CASSLTDRVGNEQFF	TGCGCCAGCAGCTTGACGGACAGGGTAGGCAATGAGCAGTTCTTC
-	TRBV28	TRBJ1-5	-	CASSLVQGLWQPQHF	TGTGCCAGCAGTTTAGTCCAGGGCTTGTGGCAGCCCCAGCATTTT
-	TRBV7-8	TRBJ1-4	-	CASTLTSGLGEKLFF	TGTGCCAGCACCCTAACATCAGGGCTTGGTGAAAAACTGTTTTTT
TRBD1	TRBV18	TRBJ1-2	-	CASSPDYGQGAEGYTF	TGTGCCAGCTCACCAGATTACGGACAGGGGGCGGAGGGCTACACCTTC
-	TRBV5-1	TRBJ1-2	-	CASKFGEQGRYGYTF	TGCGCCAGCAAGTTCGGGGAACAGGGTCGCTATGGCTACACCTTC
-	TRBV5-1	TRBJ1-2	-	CASSLGQGIYGYTF	TGCGCCAGCAGCTTGGGCCAGGGAATCTATGGCTACACCTTC
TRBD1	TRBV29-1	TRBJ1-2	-	CSSSPGGEGYTF	TGCAGCAGCAGTCCAGGGGGTGAGGGCTACACCTTC
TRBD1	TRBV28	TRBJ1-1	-	CATEQGRLNTEAFF	TGTGCCACCGAACAGGGGCGACTGAACACTGAAGCTTTCTTT
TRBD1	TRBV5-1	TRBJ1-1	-	CASSDQTGAYTEAFF	TGCGCCAGCAGCGACCAAACAGGGGCGTACACTGAAGCTTTCTTT
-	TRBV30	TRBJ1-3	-	CAWSPGGASGNTIYF	TGTGCCTGGAGTCCCGGTGGGGCCTCTGGAAACACCATATATTTT
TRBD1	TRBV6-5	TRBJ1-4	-	CASSFRQGGEKLFF	TGTGCCAGCAGTTTCCGACAGGGGGGGGAAAAACTGTTTTTT
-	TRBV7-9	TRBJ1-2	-	CASTPGQRLHYGYTF	TGTGCCAGCACCCCTGGACAGCGACTACACTATGGCTACACCTTC
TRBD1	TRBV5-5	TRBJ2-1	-	CASSSGQRRSVSYNEQFF	TGTGCCAGCAGCTCGGGACAGCGACGTTCGGTTTCCTACAATGAGCAGTTCTTC
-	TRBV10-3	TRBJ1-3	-	CAIRGASSGNTIYF	TGTGCCATCAGGGGGGCGAGCTCTGGAAACACCATATATTTT
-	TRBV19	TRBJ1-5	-	CASSMRQISNQPQHF	TGTGCCAGTAGTATGAGGCAGATTAGCAATCAGCCCCAGCATTTT
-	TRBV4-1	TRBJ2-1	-	CASSLTRSSYNEQFF	TGCGCCAGCAGCCTCACTCGGAGCTCCTACAATGAGCAGTTCTTC
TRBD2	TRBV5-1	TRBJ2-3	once	CASSLDGGGDADTQYF	TGCGCCAGCAGCTTGGACGGCGGGGGGGATGCAGATACGCAGTATTTT
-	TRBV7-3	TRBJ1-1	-	CASSTDRNTEAFF	TGTGCCAGCAGCACGGACAGGAACACTGAAGCTTTCTTT
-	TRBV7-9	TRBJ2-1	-	CASSLDRNEQFF	TGTGCCAGCAGCTTAGACAGGAATGAGCAGTTCTTC
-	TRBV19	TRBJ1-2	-	CASTHMGHDGYTF	TGTGCCAGTACTCATATGGGGCACGACGGCTACACCTTC
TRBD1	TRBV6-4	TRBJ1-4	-	CASSDGTGGEKLFF	TGTGCCAGCAGTGACGGGACAGGGGGTGAAAAACTGTTTTTT